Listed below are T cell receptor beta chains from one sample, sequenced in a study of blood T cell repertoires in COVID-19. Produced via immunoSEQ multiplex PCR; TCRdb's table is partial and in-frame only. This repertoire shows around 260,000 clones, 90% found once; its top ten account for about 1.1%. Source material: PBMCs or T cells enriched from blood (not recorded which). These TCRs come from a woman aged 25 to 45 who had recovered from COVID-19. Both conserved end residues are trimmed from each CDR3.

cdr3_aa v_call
ATSRADRSSNQPQH TRBV15
ASSRAEEGYT TRBV11-2
ASNLLRQITDTQY TRBV7-8
ASSFGQGIYNEQF TRBV5-1
ASSSGLASQETQY TRBV5-6
SASEGSGHPYNEQF TRBV20-1
AWAGAGDSDTQY TRBV30
ASSGTITAKNIQY TRBV28
ASSTRLANYNEQF TRBV7-3
ASSKFQGRGIQETQY TRBV21-1
ASSTRTSGKNEQF TRBV5-4
ASSLEGVYYGYT TRBV7-9
ASSRRQGSEKLF TRBV28
ASSLDSSGNTIY TRBV5-4
ASSLPGGSTGYT TRBV6-5
ASSSDTSAYNEQF TRBV6-5
ASSIGFAGLSGANVLT TRBV19
ASSLSGIYTDTQY TRBV5-4
ASSPDDRRGEKLF TRBV18
ASSETSDPSYNEQF TRBV6-1
ASSHELAGYYNEQF TRBV4-1
ASSLDGWGRTGELF TRBV11-2
ATLRDRGIISYQETQY TRBV28
ASSLGQNTDTQY TRBV7-9
ASSPEIQGFSAYGYT TRBV19
ASSPLTENYEQY TRBV5-1
ASTLGGARMGLAEPTDTQY TRBV4-2
ASRLGSNEQF TRBV2
ASSQAPASGPEQY TRBV3-1/TRBV3-2
SVHRGSQETQY TRBV29-1
ASSTGQNTEAF TRBV5-1
ASSRDRGRINEQF TRBV5-6
SVDLPGQGGYT TRBV29-1
ASSLDMDYGYT TRBV7-9
ATSRLPGQGGELF TRBV15
ASSSLGTGGSYEQY TRBV6-6
ASSALGLAASYNEQF TRBV4-3